These 20 T cell receptor beta chains came from one sample sequenced in a study of CD8+ T cells in alopecia areata. RNA extraction was followed by reverse transcription into cDNA, which acted as the sequencing template. TCRdb keeps only in-frame clones here, not all; method: immunoSEQ multiplex PCR. The table lists about 200,000 clones, about 61% of them singletons. Input material: CD8+ T cells sorted from blood. The receptors shown here come from a human donor in good health.

This clone turned up a few times. This chain connects TRBV11-2 to TRBJ1-5; D ambiguous. With 5 bases removed from V and 6 bases from J, the gap between germline ends came to 8 bases. Germline V gene sequence: CDR1 SGHAT, CDR2 FQNNGV. The CDR3 runs 12 residues. CDR3 protein: CASSPPGQPQHF. CDR3 DNA: TGTGCCAGCAGCCCCCCGGGTCAGCCCCAGCATTTT.

In its sample, this clone was seen once. The chain couples TRBV6-5 to TRBJ1-2; 8 nucleotides agree with TRBD1. Germline V gene sequence: CDR1 MNHEY, CDR2 SVGAGI. The CDR3 is 14 amino acids. Germline trimming cut 5 bases from V and 4 bases from J; bases unmatched to any gene: 6. The CDR3 sequence: CASSLGQGGYGYTF. Written as DNA, the CDR3 is TGTGCCAGCAGTCTTGGACAGGGCGGCTATGGCTACACCTTC.

CDR3 protein: CASRPTSGVRTDTQYF. In DNA, the CDR3 is TGTGCCAGCAGACCAACTAGCGGGGTACGCACAGATACGCAGTATTTT. The chain carries TRBV27 and TRBJ2-3, with 10 bases fitting TRBD2. The CDR3 covers 16 residues. V lost 6 bases, J lost 1 base, and 7 bases stayed unmatched. From germline, CDR1 is MNHEY and CDR2 SMNVEV (reference sequence).

This clone has more than one count but fewer than ten. The rearrangement uses TRBV29-1 and TRBJ2-7; 8 bases are a match to TRBD2. V gave up 0 bases and J gave up 7 bases; unmatched junction bases: 2. The germline CDR1 and CDR2 sequences are SQVTM and ANQGSEA. The CDR3 spans 12 residues. This CDR3 reads CSVEDRGGEQYF. The CDR3 DNA is TGCAGCGTTGAAGATCGGGGGGGAGAGCAGTACTTC.

The gene calls are TRBV29-1 and TRBJ2-1; either TRBD1 or TRBD2 may fit D (6 bases each). The CDR3 length is 14 residues. Germline V lookup: CDR1 SQVTM, CDR2 ANQGSEA. V lost 7 bases, J lost 0 bases, and 13 bases lay in between. The CDR3 here is CSAPEGGSYNEQFF. CDR3 sequence (DNA): TGCAGCGCCCCTGAGGGGGGCTCCTACAATGAGCAGTTCTTC.

V is TRBV29-1 and J is TRBJ2-4; TRBD1 agrees at 10 bases. The ends lost 4 bases at V and 4 bases at J; junction bases unmatched: 7. Germline V gene sequence: CDR1 SQVTM, CDR2 ANQGSEA. This CDR3 comprises 15 residues. CDR3 in amino acids: CSVGGSDRGKNIQYF. CDR3 coding DNA: TGCAGCGTTGGGGGATCGGACAGGGGGAAAAACATTCAGTACTTC.

The V call is TRBV4-1, the J call TRBJ2-7, with 7 bases aligning to TRBD2. The CDR3 is 16 amino acids. V trimming: 0 bases; J trimming: 2 bases; junction bases outside the gene matches: 7. Germline CDR1 reads MGHRA; CDR2 reads YSYEKL. CDR3 nucleotides: TGCGCCAGCAGCCAAGAAAGCGGGGTCTCTCCCTACGAGCAGTACTTC. This sequence encodes CASSQESGVSPYEQYF.

This clone came up a few times. The rearrangement uses TRBV7-9 and TRBJ1-4, with D possibly TRBD1 on 5 matching bases. Trimming pared 2 bases from V and 14 bases from J, leaving 15 bases between. The germline V gene encodes CDR1 SEHNR and CDR2 FQNEAQ (reference sequence). The CDR3 consists of 13 residues. CDR3 region: CASSLIGRGHLFF. As DNA, the CDR3 is TGTGCCAGCAGCTTAATCGGGCGGGGCCACCTGTTTTTT.

V is TRBV10-3 and J is TRBJ2-5; the D call may be TRBD1 or TRBD2 (5 bases each). V lost 0 bases, J lost 3 bases, and 20 bases lay in between. Germline CDR1 is ENHRY and CDR2 is SYGVKD. The CDR3 length is 18 residues. The CDR3 here is CAISESGDRVYLEETQYF. DNA of the CDR3: TGTGCCATCAGTGAGTCGGGAGACAGAGTCTACCTAGAAGAGACCCAGTACTTC.

This chain uses TRBV29-1 with TRBJ1-2; TRBD1 might be the D (5 bases). The CDR3 runs to 13 residues. Trimming removed 7 bases from V and 2 bases from J, with 14 bases in between. Germline V gene sequence: CDR1 SQVTM, CDR2 ANQGSEA. DNA for the CDR3: TGCAGCGCCCGGGGGGAACTGAACTATGGCTACACCTTC. Translation: CSARGELNYGYTF.

The chain combines TRBV29-1 with TRBJ2-3; weak D call: TRBD1 (5 bases). The CDR3 runs 13 residues. Trimming pared 4 bases from V and 0 bases from J, leaving 8 bases between. CDR1 and CDR2 from the germline V gene are SQVTM and ANQGSEA. The CDR3 bases are TGCAGCGTTGTTCAGGGAAGCACAGATACGCAGTATTTT. Translating gives CSVVQGSTDTQYF.

This sequence joins TRBV4-1 and TRBJ2-5; tentatively, D is TRBD2 (6 bases). CDR1 is MGHRA and CDR2 is YSYEKL in the germline V gene. The V end lost 0 bases, the J end lost 5 bases, and 13 bases lay between the germline ends. The CDR3 is 15 residues long. The CDR3, as DNA: TGCGCCAGCAGCCAAGACTCGGACCTAGCGGAGACCCAGTACTTC. It translates to CASSQDSDLAETQYF.

CDR3 sequence (DNA): TGTGCCAGCAGTCAGACCCGGAGCGGGCGCAAGGGGGATGAGCAGTTCTTC. Encoded protein: CASSQTRSGRKGDEQFF. The chain recombines TRBV4-2 with TRBJ2-1, with D perhaps matching TRBD1 or TRBD2 (6 bases each). The CDR3 loop spans 17 amino acids. Germline CDR1 reads LGHNA; CDR2 reads YNFKEQ. The V end was cut by 6 bases, the J end by 8 bases, with 26 bases between.

The chain links TRBV27 to TRBJ1-2; TRBD1 aligns across 7 bases. The germline V gene encodes CDR1 MNHEY and CDR2 SMNVEV (reference sequence). V lost 2 bases, J lost 2 bases, and 5 bases stayed unmatched. The CDR3 spans 15 residues. The CDR3 bases are TGTGCCAGCAGTTTACGAGGGACAGCCAACTATGGCTACACCTTC. It encodes CASSLRGTANYGYTF.

The chain combines TRBV4-1 with TRBJ2-1; 12 bases align to TRBD2. V dropped 2 bases and J dropped 6; count of bases not matched to a gene: 8. Germline assignment: CDR1 MGHRA and CDR2 YSYEKL. This CDR3 has 17 residues. The CDR3: CASSQTSGLAGSNEQFF. The CDR3 nucleotides read TGCGCCAGCAGCCAAACCTCAGGACTAGCGGGATCCAATGAGCAGTTCTTC.

The sample holds a few counts of this clone. The rearrangement joins TRBV4-1 to TRBJ2-7; 13 bases agree with TRBD2. V shed 0 bases, J shed 4 bases, and the junction held 6 bases outside the gene matches. Germline-derived CDR1 and CDR2 are MGHRA and YSYEKL. The CDR3 length is 17 residues. The CDR3 DNA reads as TGCGCCAGCAGCCAAGAGCTGGGGACTAGCGGGGCTTACGAGCAGTACTTC. Its protein is CASSQELGTSGAYEQYF.

This clone came up a few times. The chain combines TRBV9 with TRBJ2-7; perhaps TRBD2 as D (6 bases). The ends were cut back, 1 base at V and 0 bases at J, with 11 bases in the middle. The CDR3 sequence is 15 residues long. Germline V CDR1 and CDR2: SGDLS, YYNGEE. DNA of the CDR3: TGTGCCAGCAGCGTAAATAGCGGACGCTCCTACGAGCAGTACTTC. This encodes CASSVNSGRSYEQYF.

This clone was observed a few times. J is TRBJ2-1 and V is TRBV29-1, with a weak D call TRBD1 (6 bases). Germline CDR1 is SQVTM and CDR2 is ANQGSEA. The CDR3 is 12 residues long. Trimming took off 8 bases at V and 10 bases at J, with 18 bases between the two ends. CDR3: CSMTHRAGEQFF. In DNA, the CDR3 is TGCAGCATGACTCACAGGGCTGGGGAGCAGTTCTTC.

V is TRBV5-1 and J is TRBJ2-7; TRBD1 matches at 11 bases. CDR1 SGHRS and CDR2 YFSETQ come from the germline V gene. CDR3 length: 14 amino acids. V was pared by 4 bases and J by 2 bases, with 2 bases of the junction left unmatched. The CDR3 region is CASSMGQGAYEQYF. The CDR3 bases are TGCGCCAGCAGCATGGGACAGGGGGCCTACGAGCAGTACTTC.

The chain employs TRBV5-6 and TRBJ2-7, with TRBD1 matching over 9 bases. Germline CDR1 and CDR2: SGHDT and YYEEEE. The trim removed 4 bases at V and 5 bases at J, leaving 7 bases unmatched. The CDR3 extends over 14 amino acids. CDR3 bases: TGTGCCAGCAGCCCCGGGACAGGGTCGCACGAGCAGTACTTC. Translated: CASSPGTGSHEQYF.